These 9 T cell receptor beta chains originate from one sample sequenced in a study of T cell changes during pregnancy in multiple sclerosis. TCRdb keeps only in-frame clones here, not all; method: immunoSEQ multiplex PCR. The top ten hold approximately 2.4% of the sample, which has about 76,000 clones, about 92% seen once. The source was peripheral blood, collected in the second trimester of pregnancy. The receptors were sampled from a female donor with multiple sclerosis, enrolled in a pregnancy study.

V is TRBV27 and J is TRBJ2-5; a weak D match, TRBD1 (6 bases). Germline V gene lookup returns CDR1 MNHEY and CDR2 SMNVEV (reference sequence). Trimming took off 7 bases at V and 5 bases at J, with 14 bases between the two ends. The CDR3 has 13 amino acids. CDR3 nucleotide sequence: TGTGCCAGCAAAGTGACAGGACAGGAGACCCAGTACTTC. This gives the protein CASKVTGQETQYF.

The genes are TRBV2 and TRBJ1-5, with a possible D match to TRBD1 (5 bases). The CDR3 extends over 15 amino acids. CDR1 and CDR2 (germline): SNHLY, FYNNEI. V shed 8 bases and J shed 6 bases, with 20 bases lying between them. The CDR3 sequence is CASRALQEFGQPQHF. Written as DNA, the CDR3 is TGTGCCAGCCGAGCCCTACAGGAGTTTGGTCAGCCCCAGCATTTT.

This rearrangement joins TRBV2 to TRBJ2-7, with 9 bases matching TRBD1. The CDR3 is made up of 15 amino acids. Germline lookup yields CDR1 SNHLY and CDR2 FYNNEI. Losses at the gene ends were 9 bases for V and 1 base for J; bases not matched to a gene: 10. The DNA of the CDR3 is TGTGCCAGAAGAACAGGGGGCGAAGGGTCCTACGAGCAGTACTTC. Translated, it gives CARRTGGEGSYEQYF.

The chain recombines TRBV5-5 with TRBJ2-7, with D possibly TRBD1 on 6 matching bases. With 4 bases removed from V and 4 bases from J, the gap between germline ends came to 9 bases. Germline loops: CDR1 SGHKS, CDR2 YYEKEE (reference sequence). There are 12 residues in the CDR3. The CDR3 DNA follows: TGTGCCAGCAGCCGGGACACTTACGAGCAGTACTTC. Translation gives CASSRDTYEQYF. The complete variable domain, with remaining parts taken from reference TRBV5-5 and TRBJ2-7, reads DAGVTQSPTHLIKTRGQQVTLRCSPISGHKSVSWYQQVLGQGPQFIFQYYEKEERGRGNFPDRFSARQFPNYSSELNVNALLLGDSALYLCASSRDTYEQYFGPGTRLTVT.

V usage is TRBV25-1 and J usage is TRBJ2-7, with D hard to call. This CDR3 spans 11 amino acids. Germline V gene sequence: CDR1 MGHDK, CDR2 SYGVNS. Trimming removed 5 bases from V and 6 bases from J, with 8 bases in between. CDR3 in amino acids: CASSYNVEQYF. CDR3 nucleotide sequence: TGTGCCAGCAGTTACAACGTCGAGCAGTACTTC.

This rearrangement joins TRBV6-5 to TRBJ2-5, with D possibly matching TRBD1 (5 bases). V lost 0 bases to trimming and J lost 9 bases, with 11 bases between them. The germline gives CDR1 MNHEY, CDR2 SVGAGI. The CDR3 consists of 13 residues. The CDR3 DNA reads TGTGCCAGCAGTTACTCGACAGTCGAGTCCCAGTACTTC. The encoded protein is CASSYSTVESQYF.

V gene TRBV13 combines with J gene TRBJ2-7; no definite D call. Germline lookup yields CDR1 PRHDT and CDR2 FYEKMQ (reference sequence). The CDR3 is 13 residues long. The V gene lost 2 bases and the J gene lost 1 base, with 6 bases spanning the gap. This CDR3 reads CASSLRESYEQYF. The CDR3 bases are TGTGCCAGCAGCTTAAGAGAATCCTACGAGCAGTACTTC. Full variable domain (missing parts from reference TRBV13 and TRBJ2-7): AAGVIQSPRHLIKEKRETATLKCYPIPRHDTVYWYQQGPGQDPQFLISFYEKMQSDKGSIPDRFSAQQFSDYHSELNMSSLELGDSALYFCASSLRESYEQYFGPGTRLTVT.

V is TRBV11-2 and J is TRBJ1-5; D is undetermined. Deletions cut 4 bases from V and 2 bases from J, with 3 bases between. Per the germline V gene, CDR1 is SGHAT and CDR2 is FQNNGV. CDR3 length: 12 residues. The CDR3 sequence: CASSSGNQPQHF. The DNA of the CDR3 is TGTGCCAGCAGCTCGGGCAATCAGCCCCAGCATTTT.

This clone was observed once. CDR3 bases: TGTGCCAGCAGCTTTGGGGGGGCGGGGCTTGGGTCCTACAATGAGCAGTTCTTC. It translates to CASSFGGAGLGSYNEQFF. This chain links TRBV7-3 with TRBJ2-1; maybe TRBD2 (7 bases). Germline CDR1 SGHTA, CDR2 FQGTGA. The V and J ends lost 3 bases and 1 base respectively, with 19 bases between them. The CDR3 is made up of 18 amino acids.